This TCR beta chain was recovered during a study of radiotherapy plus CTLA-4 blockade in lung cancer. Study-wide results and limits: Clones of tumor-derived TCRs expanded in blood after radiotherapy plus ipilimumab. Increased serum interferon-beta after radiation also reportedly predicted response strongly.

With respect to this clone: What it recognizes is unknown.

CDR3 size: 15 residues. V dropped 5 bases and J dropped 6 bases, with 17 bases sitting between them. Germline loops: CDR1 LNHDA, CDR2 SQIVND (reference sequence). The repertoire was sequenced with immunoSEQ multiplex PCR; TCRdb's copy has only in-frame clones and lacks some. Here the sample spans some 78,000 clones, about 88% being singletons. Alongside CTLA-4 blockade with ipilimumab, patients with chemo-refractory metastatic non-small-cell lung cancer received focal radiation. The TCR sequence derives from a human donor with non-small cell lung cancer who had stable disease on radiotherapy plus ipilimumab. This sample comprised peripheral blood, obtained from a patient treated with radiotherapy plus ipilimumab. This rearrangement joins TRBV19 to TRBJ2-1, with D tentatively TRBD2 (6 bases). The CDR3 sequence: CASSPLDPGSNEQFF. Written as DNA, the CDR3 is TGTGCCAGTAGTCCCCTCGACCCCGGGAGCAATGAGCAGTTCTTC.